This T cell receptor (beta chain) was recovered during a study of cytomegalovirus exposure and HLA in healthy donors (dated by TCRdb to about 2017). Broadly, across the study: A later analysis indicated that the 95 to 150 validation repertoires were generated on the platform also employed for the 700 or so repertoires of the first cohort. Besides the first cohort of roughly 660 subjects, a separate validation cohort made up of roughly 130 different subjects was used. High-throughput TCR immunosequencing, statistical association of individual TCRs with disease status, and machine learning were combined to predict cytomegalovirus infection status. The study was designed to test whether signatures of past pathogen exposure could be identified by cataloging public T cell receptors.

Separate from the approximately 670-subject first cohort, the validation cohort of roughly 110 subjects was the group to which the donors belonged. The method was the immunoSEQ multiplex PCR assay. The authors processed their data as follows. To diagnose cytomegalovirus status from the catalog of TCR beta chain sequences, a statistical classification framework was built. TCRdb retrieved this table from immuneACCESS and kept in-frame rearrangements only. Not all clones are present; in checked studies, unresolved V genes account for under half, and no reason is known for the remainder. Clone size and the V and J calls come from that table; the DNA yielded D and trimming. In all, the sample holds roughly 220,000 clones, and roughly 88% of those were seen once. Over 11% of the sample is held by the ten biggest clonotypes. Results and caveats for the whole study, not just this receptor: The classifier was reported to diagnose cytomegalovirus status with high specificity and sensitivity in both the original cohort and the validation cohort. Across donors, most TCR sequences were observed very rarely, whereas some public TCRs were present in many individuals. In a later analysis, TCRs clustered in the first cohort were found to also tend to co-occur in the approximately 120 validation repertoires, with approximately 95% of cluster scores above 0. A later analysis had no HLA typing for the validation cohort, so co-occurrence there was scored across all 120 repertoires. The study listed 164 TCR beta chains as associated with cytomegalovirus. A few of the identified cytomegalovirus-associated TCR beta chains were confirmed in vitro to be specific for cytomegalovirus antigens. The authors suggested that the approach could potentially be generalized to other disease states and immunological phenotypes.

The CDR3 numbers 14 residues from cysteine through phenylalanine. The entry retains the CDR3 DNA only, 42 bases that are in frame from base 1. The V and J ends are trimmed by 2 bases and 4 bases, leaving 11 bases between them. Per the germline V gene, SGHNT is the CDR1 and YENEEA is the CDR2. With regard to this clone: Its antigen is not yet known. No base quality values were provided; no much bigger clone lies one nucleotide off.

The sample was PBMCs. The TCR was taken from a woman aged 25 to 39 in good health and CMV-seropositive. Here the chain combines TRBV11-3 and TRBJ1-1, with TRBD1 tentatively as D gene (5 bases match). The nucleotide sequence reads as follows: TGTGCCAGCAGCTTAAGGGGATTGGGCACTGAAGCTTTCTTT. This gives the protein CASSLRGLGTEAFF.